These 10 T cell receptor beta chains were all obtained from the same sample, sequenced in a study of shared clonotypes between healthy human individuals. Generated by immunoSEQ multiplex PCR, the TCRdb table keeps only in-frame clones and is missing some. The sample carries 2,500,000 or so clones, 92% recorded once. The source material was naive CD4+ T cells from PBMCs. Subset of the sample: CD45RA+ positively selected. The receptors come from a man younger than 30 in good health. Some clones in this sample may be carry-over from other donors' samples.

The rearrangement links TRBV7-3 to TRBJ1-1; D ambiguous. Germline V CDR1 and CDR2: SGHTA, FQGTGA. This CDR3 spans 13 amino acids. The V end was cut by 6 bases, the J end by 0 bases, with 8 bases between. The CDR3 loop is CASRREMNTEAFF. The CDR3 coding sequence is TGTGCCAGCAGGCGGGAGATGAACACTGAAGCTTTCTTT. The entire variable domain, with the rest obtained from reference TRBV7-3 and TRBJ1-1, is as follows: GAGVSQTPSNKVTEKGKYVELRCDPISGHTALYWYRQSLGQGPEFLIYFQGTGAADDSGLPNDRFFAVRPEGSVSTLKIQRTERGDSAVYLCASRREMNTEAFFGQGTRLTVV.

This sequence joins TRBV2 and TRBJ2-3, with D unclear. The CDR3 runs 13 residues. Per the germline V gene, CDR1 is SNHLY and CDR2 is FYNNEI. Deletions cut 5 bases from V and 2 bases from J, with 8 bases between. DNA for the CDR3: TGTGCCAGCAGTCTGGAGTACACAGATACGCAGTATTTT. Its protein is CASSLEYTDTQYF.

J is TRBJ2-3 and V is TRBV5-6; 7 bases map to TRBD2. Germline CDR1 is SGHDT and CDR2 is YYEEEE. J lost 10 bases, V lost 3 bases, and 5 bases had no gene match. This CDR3 has 12 residues. CDR3 in amino acids: CASSSAGPAQYF. The CDR3 nucleotides are TGTGCCAGCAGCTCAGCGGGACCCGCGCAGTATTTT.

With regard to this clone: Different DNA sequences within this sample yield the same CDR3. The chain uses TRBV14 and TRBJ1-2; no clear D gene. The CDR3 is 13 amino acids. CDR1 and CDR2 (germline): SGHDN, FVKESK. Trimming shortened V by 1 base and J by 4 bases, and 7 bases separated the two germline ends. CDR3 in DNA: TGTGCCAGCAGCCAAGGTCCAACCTATGGCTACACCTTC. Protein product: CASSQGPTYGYTF. The full variable domain, rest sourced from reference TRBV14 and TRBJ1-2, is EAGVTQFPSHSVIEKGQTVTLRCDPISGHDNLYWYRRVMGKEIKFLLHFVKESKQDESGMPNNRFLAERTGGTYSTLKVQPAELEDSGVYFCASSQGPTYGYTFGSGTRLTVV.

This clone was detected only once. The chain employs TRBV27 and TRBJ2-7, with 15 bases lining up with TRBD2. V lost 8 bases to trimming and J lost 7 bases; unmatched junction nucleotides: 9. This CDR3 spans 15 amino acids. Germline values: CDR1 MNHEY, CDR2 SMNVEV (reference sequence). The CDR3: CASGSGLAGGQEQYF. In nucleotides, the CDR3 is TGTGCCAGCGGATCCGGACTAGCGGGAGGGCAAGAGCAGTACTTC.

CDR3 nucleotide sequence: TGTGCCTGGAGTGTCGCGGACGGTCCCCAAGAGACCCAGTACTTC. It codes for CAWSVADGPQETQYF. V gene TRBV30 combines with J gene TRBJ2-5; no clear D gene. CDR1 is GTSNPN, CDR2 SVGIG, per germline (reference sequence). V lost 0 bases to trimming and J lost 1 base, with 12 bases between them. The CDR3 is made up of 15 amino acids.

This chain links TRBV19 with TRBJ2-3; D not resolved. V shed 0 bases and J shed 6 bases, with 1 base lying between them. The CDR3 runs 11 residues. Germline CDR1 and CDR2: LNHDA and SQIVND (reference sequence). This CDR3 reads CASSIEDTQYF. As DNA, the CDR3 is TGTGCCAGTAGTATAGAGGATACGCAGTATTTT.

V is TRBV28 and J is TRBJ1-3, with 10 bases fitting TRBD1. Germline assignment: CDR1 MDHEN and CDR2 SYDVKM. V lost 6 bases and J lost 3; bases outside the gene matches: 8. The CDR3 is made up of 16 amino acids. In DNA form, the CDR3 reads TGTGCCAGCAGCCCTATAGACAGGGGGCTTGGAAACACCATATATTTT. As protein: CASSPIDRGLGNTIYF.

This clone was recorded only once. The gene calls are TRBV13 and TRBJ2-1; 8 bases line up with TRBD2. V trimming: 3 bases; J trimming: 0 bases; junction bases outside the gene matches: 10. The CDR3 runs 18 residues. The germline V gene has CDR1 PRHDT and CDR2 FYEKMQ (reference sequence). The CDR3, as DNA: TGTGCCAGCAGCTTCCAGCGGGAGTTTGTCAGCTCCTACAATGAGCAGTTCTTC. It specifies CASSFQREFVSSYNEQFF.

CDR3 protein: CASSRDNTNYGYTF. Written as DNA, the CDR3 is TGTGCCAGCAGCCGGGACAACACTAACTATGGCTACACCTTC. The genes are TRBV6-5 and TRBJ1-2; D is possibly TRBD1 (6 bases). CDR1 and CDR2 (germline): MNHEY, SVGAGI. Trimming cost V 6 bases and J 0 bases, with 11 bases left between them. CDR3 length equals 14 residues.